The present entry profiles one TCR beta chain with its context. Its specificity is unknown. From germline, CDR1 is MNHEY and CDR2 SVGAGI. Trimming shortened V by 7 bases and J by 5 bases, and 15 bases separated the two germline ends. This CDR3 contains 13 residues. Cryopreserved PBMCs supplied roughly 2.1 micrograms of genomic DNA for TCR beta libraries. The sample originates from a study of cytotoxic CD8 clonotypes in ibrutinib-treated CLL. Libraries were prepared by immunoSEQ multiplex PCR; TCRdb keeps only in-frame clonotypes and omits some of them. This table has hundreds of thousands of clones, roughly 70% appearing once. Study-wide points: Investigators sampled sustained-remission and progressing patients at differing times.

The TCR was taken from a human donor with chronic lymphocytic leukemia. The J gene is TRBJ2-7, the V gene TRBV6-5; tentative D call: TRBD2 (5 bases). The sequencing used PBMCs, collected after 24 months of ibrutinib treatment. CDR3 sequence (DNA): TGTGCCAGCAAGGCCCCACTAGTCGACGAGCAGTACTTC. It translates to CASKAPLVDEQYF.